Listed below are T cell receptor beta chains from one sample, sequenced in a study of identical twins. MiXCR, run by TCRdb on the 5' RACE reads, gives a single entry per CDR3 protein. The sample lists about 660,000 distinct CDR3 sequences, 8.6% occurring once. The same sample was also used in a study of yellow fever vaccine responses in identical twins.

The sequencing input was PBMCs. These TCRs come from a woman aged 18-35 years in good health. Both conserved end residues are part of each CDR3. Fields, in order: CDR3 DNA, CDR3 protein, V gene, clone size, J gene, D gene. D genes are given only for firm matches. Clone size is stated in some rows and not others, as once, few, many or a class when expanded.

CDR3nt: TGTGCCAGCAGTGATCCGGGGCTCGGACAGGGGCCATTCTACGAGCAGTACTTC; CDR3aa: CASSDPGLGQGPFYEQYF; v_gene: TRBV2; abundance: few; j_gene: TRBJ2-7; d_gene: TRBD1
CDR3nt: TGTGCCAGCAGTTTAGCAGGTGGTAGGGACATTCAGTACTTC; CDR3aa: CASSLAGGRDIQYF; v_gene: TRBV12-3/TRBV12-4; abundance: few; j_gene: TRBJ2-4; d_gene: NA
CDR3nt: TGTGCCAGCAGCTTAGGGCTGACAGGGGTGAGAGCAGATACGCAGTATTTT; CDR3aa: CASSLGLTGVRADTQYF; v_gene: TRBV7-9; abundance: NA; j_gene: TRBJ2-3; d_gene: TRBD1
CDR3nt: TGTGCCAGCAGCACGGGACACTCTCGGATGCGGACGAACACCGGGGAGCTGTTTTTT; CDR3aa: CASSTGHSRMRTNTGELFF; v_gene: TRBV11-1; abundance: few; j_gene: TRBJ2-2; d_gene: NA
CDR3nt: TGTGCCAGCAGCACGGGACAGATCGAGCAGTACTTC; CDR3aa: CASSTGQIEQYF; v_gene: TRBV7-9; abundance: many; j_gene: TRBJ2-7; d_gene: TRBD1
CDR3nt: TGTGCCAGCAGTGATGTCGACTACGAGCAGTACTTC; CDR3aa: CASSDVDYEQYF; v_gene: TRBV6-2/TRBV6-3; abundance: NA; j_gene: TRBJ2-7; d_gene: NA
CDR3nt: TGCAGTGCTAGTGGGACTAGCGGAAAAACAATGGGAGATACGCAGTATTTT; CDR3aa: CSASGTSGKTMGDTQYF; v_gene: TRBV20-1; abundance: NA; j_gene: TRBJ2-3; d_gene: TRBD2
CDR3nt: NA; CDR3aa: CASSKVLRAGDRQPQHF; v_gene: TRBV21-1; abundance: few; j_gene: TRBJ1-5; d_gene: NA
CDR3nt: TGTGCCAGCAGCAATAGCAGAAACATTCAGTACTTC; CDR3aa: CASSNSRNIQYF; v_gene: TRBV7-2; abundance: many; j_gene: TRBJ2-4; d_gene: NA
CDR3nt: TGCAGTGCTACTAGCTACGAGCAGTACTTC; CDR3aa: CSATSYEQYF; v_gene: TRBV20-1; abundance: NA; j_gene: TRBJ2-7; d_gene: NA
CDR3nt: TGTGCCAGCAGACCCCGGACTAGCGGGGACAATGAGCAGTTCTTC; CDR3aa: CASRPRTSGDNEQFF; v_gene: TRBV28; abundance: NA; j_gene: TRBJ2-1; d_gene: TRBD2
CDR3nt: TGTGCCAGCAGTTACTCGAGCGGGAGCGGCCGGGATGAGCAGTTCTTC; CDR3aa: CASSYSSGSGRDEQFF; v_gene: TRBV6-5; abundance: NA; j_gene: TRBJ2-1; d_gene: TRBD2
CDR3nt: TGTGCCAGCAGCATTCCTCGGCTAGCTAACACAGATACGCAGTATTTT; CDR3aa: CASSIPRLANTDTQYF; v_gene: TRBV7-8; abundance: few; j_gene: TRBJ2-3; d_gene: NA
CDR3nt: TGTGCCAGCAGTTCAACGGGGACAGGAATAAGCACAGATACGCAGTATTTT; CDR3aa: CASSSTGTGISTDTQYF; v_gene: TRBV27; abundance: NA; j_gene: TRBJ2-3; d_gene: TRBD1
CDR3nt: TGTGCCAGCAGTTTCGACAGGGGTGGCTACGAGCAGTACTTC; CDR3aa: CASSFDRGGYEQYF; v_gene: TRBV28; abundance: NA; j_gene: TRBJ2-7; d_gene: TRBD1
CDR3nt: TGTGCCAGCAGTCACTGGCGACAGGGAGGGTACGAGCAGTACTTC; CDR3aa: CASSHWRQGGYEQYF; v_gene: TRBV6-2/TRBV6-3; abundance: many; j_gene: TRBJ2-7; d_gene: NA
CDR3nt: TGTGCCAGCAGCTTAGATTCTTTAGCCTACGAGCAGTACTTC; CDR3aa: CASSLDSLAYEQYF; v_gene: TRBV11-2; abundance: NA; j_gene: TRBJ2-7; d_gene: NA
CDR3nt: TGCAGTGCCGAAAGCCATCTGTCGCGAGAGACGTCTAGCACAGATACGCAGTATTTT; CDR3aa: CSAESHLSRETSSTDTQYF; v_gene: TRBV20-1; abundance: few; j_gene: TRBJ2-3; d_gene: NA
CDR3nt: TGTGCCAGCAGTTACGGGGAGGTTAATCAGCCCCAGCATTTT; CDR3aa: CASSYGEVNQPQHF; v_gene: TRBV6-5; abundance: many; j_gene: TRBJ1-5; d_gene: NA
CDR3nt: TGTGCCACCAGCCCTGGACAGGGTCTGTACGAGCAGTACTTC; CDR3aa: CATSPGQGLYEQYF; v_gene: TRBV24-1; abundance: few; j_gene: TRBJ2-7; d_gene: TRBD1
CDR3nt: TGTGCCAGCAGCCACAGCAATCAGCCCCAGCATTTT; CDR3aa: CASSHSNQPQHF; v_gene: TRBV3-1; abundance: few; j_gene: TRBJ1-5; d_gene: NA
CDR3nt: TGCAGCGTTGCAGGTCTCCAAGAGACCCAGTACTTC; CDR3aa: CSVAGLQETQYF; v_gene: TRBV29-1; abundance: NA; j_gene: TRBJ2-5; d_gene: NA
CDR3nt: TGCAGCGTCGGACTTCTAGCGGGCCATGAGCAGTTCTTC; CDR3aa: CSVGLLAGHEQFF; v_gene: TRBV29-1; abundance: NA; j_gene: TRBJ2-1; d_gene: TRBD2
CDR3nt: TGTGCCAGCAGCCCAACCTCCACAGCGAACACTGAAGCTTTCTTT; CDR3aa: CASSPTSTANTEAFF; v_gene: TRBV9; abundance: NA; j_gene: TRBJ1-1; d_gene: NA
CDR3nt: TGTGCCAGCAGTTACTCGGGCACCCAGTTCTTC; CDR3aa: CASSYSGTQFF; v_gene: TRBV6-5; abundance: NA; j_gene: TRBJ2-1; d_gene: NA
CDR3nt: TGCGCCAGCATGCAGGGGGGGGCTGGCACTGAAGCTTTCTTT; CDR3aa: CASMQGGAGTEAFF; v_gene: TRBV5-1; abundance: few; j_gene: TRBJ1-1; d_gene: TRBD1
CDR3nt: TGTGCCAGCAGTTTAATAGCCACCGGGGCCCATGGCTACACCTTC; CDR3aa: CASSLIATGAHGYTF; v_gene: TRBV28; abundance: NA; j_gene: TRBJ1-2; d_gene: NA
CDR3nt: TGTGCCAGCAGCCTAGGTCTAACCTACAATGAGCAGTTCTTC; CDR3aa: CASSLGLTYNEQFF; v_gene: TRBV5-5; abundance: many; j_gene: TRBJ2-1; d_gene: NA
CDR3nt: TGCAGTGCTGTCGTAGCATCAGATACGCAGTATTTT; CDR3aa: CSAVVASDTQYF; v_gene: TRBV20-1; abundance: NA; j_gene: TRBJ2-3; d_gene: NA
CDR3nt: TGTGCCAGCAGAGCGGTCGGAGTCAATGAGCAGTTCTTC; CDR3aa: CASRAVGVNEQFF; v_gene: TRBV6-6; abundance: few; j_gene: TRBJ2-1; d_gene: NA
CDR3nt: TGTGCCAGCAGTTTTCCAGCGGGACCGTTGGGAGGTACGCAGTATTTT; CDR3aa: CASSFPAGPLGGTQYF; v_gene: TRBV27; abundance: few; j_gene: TRBJ2-3; d_gene: TRBD2
CDR3nt: TGTGCCAGCAGCTTGGAGTTGAGAACCTCTGGGGCCAACGTCCTGACTTTC; CDR3aa: CASSLELRTSGANVLTF; v_gene: TRBV12-3/TRBV12-4; abundance: many; j_gene: TRBJ2-6; d_gene: NA
CDR3nt: TGTGCCAGCAGCCAAGGCGGCAGCACTAATGAAAAACTGTTTTTT; CDR3aa: CASSQGGSTNEKLFF; v_gene: TRBV3-1; abundance: few; j_gene: TRBJ1-4; d_gene: NA
CDR3nt: TGTGCCAGCAGCAGAAGCGGGGGCACCGGGGAGCTGTTTTTT; CDR3aa: CASSRSGGTGELFF; v_gene: TRBV6-2/TRBV6-3; abundance: NA; j_gene: TRBJ2-2; d_gene: TRBD2
CDR3nt: TGTGCCAGCTCACCAGCCTCCCAGGGCGTTCCCCCGGGATTC; CDR3aa: CASSPASQGVPPGF; v_gene: TRBV18; abundance: few; j_gene: TRBJ2-1; d_gene: NA
CDR3nt: TGTGCCCTCAGGATTTTACCCTACAATGAGCAGTTCTTC; CDR3aa: CALRILPYNEQFF; v_gene: TRBV12-3/TRBV12-4; abundance: many; j_gene: TRBJ2-1; d_gene: NA
CDR3nt: TGTGCCAGCAGCCAAGGGCGCAATGGGGGTAAAGCTTTCTTT; CDR3aa: CASSQGRNGGKAFF; v_gene: TRBV4-2; abundance: few; j_gene: TRBJ1-1; d_gene: NA
CDR3nt: TGTGCCAGCAGCCAAGAACAGGGTCGAACCGGGGAGCTGTTTTTT; CDR3aa: CASSQEQGRTGELFF; v_gene: TRBV14; abundance: NA; j_gene: TRBJ2-2; d_gene: NA
CDR3nt: TGTGCCAGCAGCTTTATGACAGGGGGGTTCTCTGAAGCTTTCTTT; CDR3aa: CASSFMTGGFSEAFF; v_gene: TRBV5-6; abundance: NA; j_gene: TRBJ1-1; d_gene: TRBD1
CDR3nt: TGTGCCAGCAGCCTAGAGCGGGAGTCTAAGAATGAGCAGTTCTTC; CDR3aa: CASSLERESKNEQFF; v_gene: TRBV5-4; abundance: few; j_gene: TRBJ2-1; d_gene: TRBD2
CDR3nt: TGTGCCAGCAGCCCTTTAGCCACCGGGGAGCTGTTTTTT; CDR3aa: CASSPLATGELFF; v_gene: TRBV11-2; abundance: many; j_gene: TRBJ2-2; d_gene: NA
CDR3nt: TGCAGTGCTAGAGACCTTACATACGAGCAGTTCTTC; CDR3aa: CSARDLTYEQFF; v_gene: TRBV20-1; abundance: NA; j_gene: TRBJ2-1; d_gene: NA
CDR3nt: TGTGCCAGCAGTTTACGCGGGACAGGGGGAATGAACACTGAAGCTTTCTTT; CDR3aa: CASSLRGTGGMNTEAFF; v_gene: TRBV27; abundance: NA; j_gene: TRBJ1-1; d_gene: TRBD1
CDR3nt: TGTGCCAGCAGTTTTACCCAAGAGACCCAGTACTTC; CDR3aa: CASSFTQETQYF; v_gene: TRBV12-3/TRBV12-4; abundance: NA; j_gene: TRBJ2-5; d_gene: NA